This T cell receptor (beta chain) was sequenced in a study of blood T cell repertoires in COVID-19. Study context: COVID-19 samples, acute and convalescent, were from the United States, Italy and Spain.

Authors' processing steps: Reference gene primer amplification gave nucleated cell count estimates. The repertoire was sequenced with immunoSEQ multiplex PCR; TCRdb's copy has only in-frame clones and lacks some. From that table come the V and J calls and clone size; the DNA was used to work out D and trimming. The repertoire holds some 99,000 clones, with 70% to 90% as singletons. From germline, CDR1 is LNHDA and CDR2 SQIVND (reference sequence). The V segment lost 5 bases and the J segment 3 bases; nucleotides outside the gene matches: 5. The CDR3 totals 16 residues. The chain uses TRBV19 and TRBJ2-7, with 15 positions matching TRBD2. This TCR came from a human donor with COVID-19, enrolled during active disease. The donor label of this sample is uncertain. The specimen was peripheral blood. CDR3 sequence (DNA): TGTGCCAGTAGTGCAAAGGGACTAGCGGGGGGCTACGAGCAGTACTTC. It translates to CASSAKGLAGGYEQYF.